This T cell receptor (beta chain) was recovered during a study of blood T cells in healthy people across ages. Donation came from healthy Caucasian individuals in Russia who were aged roughly 6 to 95. In this sample, this clonotype turned up a few times. There are 13 residues in the CDR3. In germline, CDR1 is SGHRS, CDR2 YFSETQ. The ends lost 4 bases at V and 11 bases at J; junction bases unmatched: 11. Sample-barcoded 5' priming and a J-beta primer mix drove a second PCR of about 6 to 12 cycles. TCRdb analysed the 5' RACE reads with MiXCR anew, one entry per CDR3 protein. The sample holds about a million distinct CDR3 sequences; approximately 50% are singletons and the top ten take 20% to 25%.

The rearrangement links TRBV5-1 to TRBJ2-5; TRBD1 matches at 7 bases. Sequences were obtained from blood. The receptor's source is a woman aged 60-70 years in good health. CDR3 protein: CASSTGQDGEQYF. DNA of the CDR3: TGCGCCAGCAGCACCGGACAGGATGGGGAGCAGTACTTC.